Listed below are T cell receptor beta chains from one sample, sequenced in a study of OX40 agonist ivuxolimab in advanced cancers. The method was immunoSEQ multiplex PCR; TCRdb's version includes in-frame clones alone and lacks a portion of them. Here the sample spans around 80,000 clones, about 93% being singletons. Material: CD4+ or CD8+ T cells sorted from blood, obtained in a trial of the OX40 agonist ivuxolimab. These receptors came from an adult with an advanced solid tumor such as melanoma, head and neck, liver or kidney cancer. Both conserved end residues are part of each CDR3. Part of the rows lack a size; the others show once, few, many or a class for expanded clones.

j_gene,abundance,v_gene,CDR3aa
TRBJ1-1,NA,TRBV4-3,CASSAPGQGVTEAFF
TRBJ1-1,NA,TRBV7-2,CASSTWRGLGTEAFF
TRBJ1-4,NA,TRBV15,CATSSNQGAREKLFF
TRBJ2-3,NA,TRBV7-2,CASSLAGGGGDTQYF
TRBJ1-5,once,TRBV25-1,CASSALPGEQPQHF
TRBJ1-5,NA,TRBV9,CASSATGYSNQPQHF
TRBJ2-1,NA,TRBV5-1,CASSFQQVRDEQFF
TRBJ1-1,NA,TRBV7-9,CASSPSGGRLMNTEAFF
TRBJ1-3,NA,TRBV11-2,CASSLTGPGNTIYF
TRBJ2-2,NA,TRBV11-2,CASSLDPTRLAGGPAGELFF
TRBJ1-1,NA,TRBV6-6,CASSPRNTEAFF
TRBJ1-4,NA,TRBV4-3,CASSQGPSQITQGEKLFF
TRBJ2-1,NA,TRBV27,CASTGTGFAFSYNEQFF
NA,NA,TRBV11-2,CASSTPNRGHEQYF
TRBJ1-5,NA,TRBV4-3,CASSQEDRRDQPQHF
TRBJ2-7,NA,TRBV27,CASSYRQGLSYEQYF
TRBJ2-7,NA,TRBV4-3,CASSPTGALYEQYF
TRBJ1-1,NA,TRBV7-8,CASSRGAYDTEAFF
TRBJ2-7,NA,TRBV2,CARGLRGQRNEQYF
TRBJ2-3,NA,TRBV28,CASSTQSTDTQYF
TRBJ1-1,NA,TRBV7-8,CASSLGAAMNTEAFF
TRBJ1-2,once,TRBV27,CASSLSTGRANGYTF
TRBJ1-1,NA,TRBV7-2,CASSWRGDPWNTEAFF
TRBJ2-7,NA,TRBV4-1,CASSLLAGGSSYEQYF
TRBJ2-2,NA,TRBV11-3,CASSHRDRGTGELFF
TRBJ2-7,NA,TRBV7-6,CASSLVVGPVMEQYF
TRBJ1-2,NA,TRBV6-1,CASSEAVMDWLNYGYTF
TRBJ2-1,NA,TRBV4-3,CASSHDLAGHSYNEQFF
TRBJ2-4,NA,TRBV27,CASSRGGRGIQYF
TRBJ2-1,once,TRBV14,CASSQRQGNEQFF
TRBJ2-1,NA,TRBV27,CASSLYTYNEQFF
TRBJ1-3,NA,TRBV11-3,CASSRGQGGNTIYF
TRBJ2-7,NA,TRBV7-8,CASSDGSGFEQYF
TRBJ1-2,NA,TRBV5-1,CASSWEGTGKSDGYTF
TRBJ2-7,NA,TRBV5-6,CASSLDYEQYF
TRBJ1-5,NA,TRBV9,CASSGQGAYNQPQHF
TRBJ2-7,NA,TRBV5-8,CASSRRDRDYEQYF
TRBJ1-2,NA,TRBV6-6,CASSLGTVPYGYTF
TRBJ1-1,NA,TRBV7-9,CASSQGYRGAFF
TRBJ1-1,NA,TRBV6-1,CASSYSPAFF
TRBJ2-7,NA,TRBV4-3,CASSQGTSARYEQYF
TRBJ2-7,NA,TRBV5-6,CASSPLAENYEQYF
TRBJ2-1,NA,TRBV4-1,CASSQGGGLYNEQFF
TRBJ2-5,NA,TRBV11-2,CASGYTEETQYF
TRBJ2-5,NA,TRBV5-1,CASSPLSSDRPFWETQYF
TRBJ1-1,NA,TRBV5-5,CASSFGRVDTEAFF